This entry describes one T cell receptor beta chain. Its cognate antigen has yet to be identified. No clone much larger than this one lies a single base away; base qualities are absent. The 40 or so donors, aged 6 to 90 years, were systemically healthy Caucasian individuals from Russia. About 10 milliliters of peripheral blood were collected from each donor into EDTA-treated Vacutainer tubes. Ficoll-Paque density-gradient centrifugation was used to isolate PBMCs, with at least 6 million per sample. Total RNA was extracted from PBMCs with Trizol reagent, with at least 6 micrograms obtained per sample. Naive CD45RAhigh/CD27high T cell percentages were measured by flow cytometry on a PBMC aliquot from every donor. This specimen comes from a study of blood T cells in healthy people across ages (dated by TCRdb to the mid-2010s). For the wider study: In model experiments, roughly one uniquely barcoded TCR beta cDNA molecule per two T cells was captured by template switching. To avoid experimental bias, donors of different ages were spread randomly across the sequencing lanes. Age-related changes in TCR beta repertoire diversity were measured in the study by deep sequencing normalized with unique cDNA molecular identifiers. Two additional independent replicas of 1 million unique cDNA reads from the same blood draw were analyzed for two donors (one aged 18 to 30 and one aged 80 or older). The donors were divided into four age groups: young (average about 16 years), middle-aged (approximately 42), aged (about 62) and long-lived (about 84). General conclusions and limits of the study: A strong correlation was found between observed TCR beta diversity and the percentage of naive T cells measured by flow cytometry. As age increased, observed TCR beta diversity per million T cells dropped in a roughly linear way, and a significant reduction was already evident by age about 36. Estimates of total diversity based on one million sequenced T cells were considered lower bounds and underestimates. Because the CMV infection status of the donors was unknown, age-related changes in expanded clonotypes may potentially have been confounded. The long-lived group showed more naive CD4+ T cells, fewer expanded clones and increased TCR diversity than the aged group, suggesting age selection. Since profiling was done on bulk unsorted PBMCs, naive and antigen-experienced compartments could not be conclusively compared.

Relative to germline, V is 2 bases shorter and J is 2 bases shorter, with 11 bases between their ends. CDR1 is given as SGHAT and CDR2 as FQNNGV, both from the germline V gene. Inclusive of the bounding cysteine and phenylalanine, the CDR3 is 15 residues long. The read is trimmed to its CDR3 DNA, 45 bases read in frame from base 1. Library preparation was by 5' RACE. These reads were obtained on an Illumina HiSeq 2500. A second PCR of roughly 7 to 12 cycles was run with a J-beta primer mix and a sample-barcoded 5' primer. A template-switch 5' adaptor carrying 12 random nucleotides introduced a unique molecular identifier onto each TCR beta cDNA molecule. Each sample yielded at least 2.5 million CDR3-containing paired-end reads. First-strand cDNA was synthesized from all RNA with the Mint cDNA synthesis kit, primed by a TRBC-specific oligonucleotide. Following uracil-DNA glycosylase treatment, all cDNA underwent a first 18-cycle PCR with the universal primers M1SS and BC2_uni_R. Concerning the study's data processing: For normalization, 1 million high-quality reads, each with a distinct molecular identifier, were randomly selected from each sample. Instead of being binned into consensus sequences, reads with shared molecular identifiers were discarded. MiTCR, run with a Q25 quality threshold and the strictest error-elimination algorithm, handled CDR3 identification, clonotype clustering and error correction. A nonparametric unseen species model with Euler transformation was used to estimate lower-bound total TCR beta diversity. The public sequencing data were trimmed at Q25 with fastp and processed into clonotypes with MiXCR by TCRdb, which kept only in-frame beta chains. Rows merge per CDR3 protein into single entries with the most common DNA and genes. The V and J calls here are based on TCRdb, not the publication. Here the sample has fewer than 750,000 distinct CDR3 sequences; around 48% occur a single time. The ten largest account for 20% to 25% of the sample.

The chain couples TRBV11-2 to TRBJ2-3, with the D gene not clear enough to name. The source is a man older than 75 in good health. Sequencing was performed on blood. The DNA is TGTGCCAGCAGCTTATGGAGCAGTAACACAGATACGCAGTATTTT. Protein translation: CASSLWSSNTDTQYF. The CDR3 plus the reference TRBV11-2 and TRBJ2-3 genes for the other parts give the full variable domain: EAGVAQSPRYKIIEKRQSVAFWCNPISGHATLYWYQQILGQGPKLLIQFQNNGVVDDSQLPKDRFSAERLKGVDSTLKIQPAKLEDSAVYLCASSLWSSNTDTQYFGPGTRLTVL.